This T cell receptor beta chain was sequenced during a study of graft-versus-host responses after intestinal transplantation. As for the study in general: Transplant recipients had multivisceral, liver-intestinal, or isolated intestinal grafts. Once they had received anti-thymocyte globulin induction, all recipients took tacrolimus and steroids for 2 to 4 years.

Study-wide results and caveats: Researchers found GvH clones in recipient marrow, and some showed up first in ileum or blood. Early post-transplant declines in HvG were associated with peak levels of circulating GvH clones.

Notes on this clone: Its antigen is as yet unknown.

This CDR3 spans 11 amino acids. Germline assignment: CDR1 SNHLY and CDR2 FYNNEI. The germline V and J ends were trimmed by 5 bases and 7 bases, with 8 bases remaining between them. Sequenced by immunoSEQ multiplex PCR; TCRdb stores in-frame clones only, minus some. The sample lists 100,000 or so clones, more than 75% seen once, with roughly 0.97% in the top ten. The clonotype was recovered from a human donor who was the organ donor for an intestinal transplant. This chain uses TRBV2 with TRBJ1-2; D is perhaps TRBD1 (5 bases). Sequenced here: unstimulated CD4+ T cells sorted from spleen or lymph node cells, sampled before transplant. CDR3 sequence (DNA): TGTGCCAGCAGTCTCAGGGTTGGCTACACCTTC. It translates to CASSLRVGYTF.